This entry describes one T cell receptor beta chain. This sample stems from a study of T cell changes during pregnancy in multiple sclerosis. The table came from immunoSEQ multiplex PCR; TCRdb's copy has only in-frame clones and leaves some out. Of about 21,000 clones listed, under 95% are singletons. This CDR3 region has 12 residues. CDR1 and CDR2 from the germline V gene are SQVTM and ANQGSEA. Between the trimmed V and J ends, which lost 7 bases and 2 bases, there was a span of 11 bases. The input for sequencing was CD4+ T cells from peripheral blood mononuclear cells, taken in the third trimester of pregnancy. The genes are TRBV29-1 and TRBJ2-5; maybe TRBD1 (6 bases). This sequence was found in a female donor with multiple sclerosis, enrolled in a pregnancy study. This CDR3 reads CSGDTPQETQYF. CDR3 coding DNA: TGCAGCGGGGACACCCCGCAAGAGACCCAGTACTTC.